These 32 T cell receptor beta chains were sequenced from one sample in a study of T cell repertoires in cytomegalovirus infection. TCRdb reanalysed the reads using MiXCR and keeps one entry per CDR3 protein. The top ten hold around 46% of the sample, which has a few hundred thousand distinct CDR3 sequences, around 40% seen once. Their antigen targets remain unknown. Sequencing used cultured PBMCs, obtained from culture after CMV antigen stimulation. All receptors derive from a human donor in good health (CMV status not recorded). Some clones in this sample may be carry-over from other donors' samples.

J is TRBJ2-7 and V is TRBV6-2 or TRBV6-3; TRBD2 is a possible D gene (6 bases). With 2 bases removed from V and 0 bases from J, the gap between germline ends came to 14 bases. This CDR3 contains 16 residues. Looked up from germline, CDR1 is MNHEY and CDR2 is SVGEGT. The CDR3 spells CASSYPGLSGSYEQYF. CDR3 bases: TGTGCCAGCAGTTACCCGGGACTCAGCGGCTCCTACGAGCAGTACTTC.

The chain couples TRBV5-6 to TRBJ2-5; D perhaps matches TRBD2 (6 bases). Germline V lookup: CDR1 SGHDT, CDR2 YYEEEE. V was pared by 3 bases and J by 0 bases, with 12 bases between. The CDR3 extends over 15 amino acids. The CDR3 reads CASSWGVGYQETQYF. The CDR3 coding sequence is TGTGCCAGCAGCTGGGGGGTCGGGTACCAAGAGACCCAGTACTTC. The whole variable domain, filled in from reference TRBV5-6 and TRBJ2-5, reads DAGVTQSPTHLIKTRGQQVTLRCSPKSGHDTVSWYQQALGQGPQFIFQYYEEEERQRGNFPDRFSGHQFPNYSSELNVNALLLGDSALYLCASSWGVGYQETQYFGPGTRLLVL.

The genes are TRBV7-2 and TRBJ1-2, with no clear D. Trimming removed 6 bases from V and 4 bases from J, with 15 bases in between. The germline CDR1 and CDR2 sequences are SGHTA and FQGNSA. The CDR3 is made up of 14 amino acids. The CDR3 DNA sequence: TGTGCCAGCAGTGCATCGGGAGGCAGCTATGGCTACACCTTC. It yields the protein CASSASGGSYGYTF. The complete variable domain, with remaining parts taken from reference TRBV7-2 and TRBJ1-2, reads GAGVSQSPSNKVTEKGKDVELRCDPISGHTALYWYRQSLGQGLEFLIYFQGNSAPDKSGLPSDRFSAERTGGSVSTLTIQRTQQEDSAVYLCASSASGGSYGYTFGSGTRLTVV.

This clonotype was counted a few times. The CDR3 DNA sequence: TGTGCCAGCAGCTTCAGGGACGCCAACACTGAAGCTTTCTTT. It is translated as CASSFRDANTEAFF. This chain uses TRBV7-2 with TRBJ1-1; weak D call: TRBD1 (5 bases). Germline values: CDR1 SGHTA, CDR2 FQGNSA. Trimming removed 3 bases from V and 2 bases from J, with 10 bases in between. The CDR3 consists of 14 residues.

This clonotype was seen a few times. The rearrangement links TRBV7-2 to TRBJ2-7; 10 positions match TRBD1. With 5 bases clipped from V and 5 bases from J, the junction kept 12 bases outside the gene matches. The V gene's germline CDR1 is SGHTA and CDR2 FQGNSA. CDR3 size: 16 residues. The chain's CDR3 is CASSPQGGQGTHEQYF. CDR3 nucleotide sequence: TGTGCCAGCAGCCCCCAGGGGGGACAGGGGACGCACGAGCAGTACTTC.

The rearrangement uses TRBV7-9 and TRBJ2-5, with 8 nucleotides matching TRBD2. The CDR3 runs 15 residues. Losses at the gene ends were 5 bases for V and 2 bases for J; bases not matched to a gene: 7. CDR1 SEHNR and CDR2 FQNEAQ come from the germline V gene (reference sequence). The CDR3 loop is CASSPSAGGQETQYF. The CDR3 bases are TGTGCCAGCAGCCCCTCGGCGGGGGGACAAGAGACCCAGTACTTC.

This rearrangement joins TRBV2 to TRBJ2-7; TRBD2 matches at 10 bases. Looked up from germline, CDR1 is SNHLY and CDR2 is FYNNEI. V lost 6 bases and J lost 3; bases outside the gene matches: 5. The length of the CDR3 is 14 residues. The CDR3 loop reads CASSGLAEGYEQYF. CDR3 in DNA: TGTGCCAGCAGCGGACTAGCGGAAGGCTACGAGCAGTACTTC.

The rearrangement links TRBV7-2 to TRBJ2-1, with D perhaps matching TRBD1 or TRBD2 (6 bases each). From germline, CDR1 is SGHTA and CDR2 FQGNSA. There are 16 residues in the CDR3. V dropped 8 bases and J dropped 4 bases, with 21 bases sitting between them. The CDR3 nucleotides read TGTGCCAGCGGGAGCGGTGGGGGGCTTGGGTACAATGAGCAGTTCTTC. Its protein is CASGSGGGLGYNEQFF.

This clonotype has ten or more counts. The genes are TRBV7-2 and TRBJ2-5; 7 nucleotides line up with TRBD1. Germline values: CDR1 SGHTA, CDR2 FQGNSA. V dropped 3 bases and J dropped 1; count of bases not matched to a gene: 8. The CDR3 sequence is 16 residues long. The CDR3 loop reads CASSLGTAILQETQYF. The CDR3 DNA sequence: TGTGCCAGCAGCTTGGGGACAGCGATCCTCCAAGAGACCCAGTACTTC.

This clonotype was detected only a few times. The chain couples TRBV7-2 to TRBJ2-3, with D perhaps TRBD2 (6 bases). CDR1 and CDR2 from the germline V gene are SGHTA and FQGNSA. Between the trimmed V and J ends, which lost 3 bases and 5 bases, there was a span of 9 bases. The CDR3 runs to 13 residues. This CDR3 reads CASSLVRGDTQYF. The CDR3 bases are TGTGCCAGCAGCTTGGTGCGGGGAGATACGCAGTATTTT.

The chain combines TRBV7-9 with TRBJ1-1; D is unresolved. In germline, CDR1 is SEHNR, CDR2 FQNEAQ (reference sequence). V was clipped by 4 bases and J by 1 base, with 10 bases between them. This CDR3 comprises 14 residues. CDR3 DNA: TGTGCCAGCAGCTCCGTCACGGGGAACACTGAAGCTTTCTTT. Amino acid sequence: CASSSVTGNTEAFF.

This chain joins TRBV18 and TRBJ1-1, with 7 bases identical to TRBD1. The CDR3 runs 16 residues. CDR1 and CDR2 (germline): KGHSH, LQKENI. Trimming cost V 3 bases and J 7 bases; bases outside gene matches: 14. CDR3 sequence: CASSPSITGVRGEAFF. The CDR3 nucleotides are TGTGCCAGCTCACCGTCCATTACAGGGGTTAGGGGTGAAGCTTTCTTT.

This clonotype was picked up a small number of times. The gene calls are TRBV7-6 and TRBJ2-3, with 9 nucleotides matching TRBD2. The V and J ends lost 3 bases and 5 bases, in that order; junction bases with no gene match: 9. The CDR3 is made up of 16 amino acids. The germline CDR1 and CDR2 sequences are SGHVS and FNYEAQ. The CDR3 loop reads CASSFLLGGGEDTQYF. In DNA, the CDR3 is TGTGCCAGCAGCTTTTTGTTAGGCGGGGGGGAAGATACGCAGTATTTT.

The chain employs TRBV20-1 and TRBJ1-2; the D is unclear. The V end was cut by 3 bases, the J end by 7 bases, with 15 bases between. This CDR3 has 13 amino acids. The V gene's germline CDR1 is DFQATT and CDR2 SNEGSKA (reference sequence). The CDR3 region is CSASLFGVGGYTF. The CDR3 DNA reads TGCAGTGCTAGTTTATTTGGTGTAGGTGGCTACACCTTC.

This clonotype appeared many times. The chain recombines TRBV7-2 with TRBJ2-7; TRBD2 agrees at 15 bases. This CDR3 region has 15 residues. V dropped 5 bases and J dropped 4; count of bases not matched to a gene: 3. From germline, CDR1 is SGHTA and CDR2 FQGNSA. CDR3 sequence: CASSVGTSGGYEQYF. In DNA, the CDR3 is TGTGCCAGCAGCGTGGGGACTAGCGGGGGGTACGAGCAGTACTTC.

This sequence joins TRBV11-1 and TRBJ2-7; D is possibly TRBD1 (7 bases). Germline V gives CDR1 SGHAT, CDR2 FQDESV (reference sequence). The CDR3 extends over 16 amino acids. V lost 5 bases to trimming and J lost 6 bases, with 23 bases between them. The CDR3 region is CASSTNVQGGAREQYF. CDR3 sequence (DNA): TGTGCCAGCAGCACAAACGTCCAGGGGGGCGCGCGCGAGCAGTACTTC. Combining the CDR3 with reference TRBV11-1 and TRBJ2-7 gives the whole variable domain EAEVAQSPRYKITEKSQAVAFWCDPISGHATLYWYRQILGQGPELLVQFQDESVVDDSQLPKDRFSAERLKGVDSTLKIQPAELGDSAMYLCASSTNVQGGAREQYFGPGTRLTVT.

CDR3 region: CASSFVTYGYTF. CDR3 sequence (DNA): TGTGCCAGCAGTTTTGTGACCTATGGCTACACCTTC. This chain links TRBV28 with TRBJ1-2; D is undetermined. Germline CDR1 is MDHEN and CDR2 is SYDVKM. Trimming shortened V by 3 bases and J by 4 bases, and 6 bases separated the two germline ends. This CDR3 has 12 residues.

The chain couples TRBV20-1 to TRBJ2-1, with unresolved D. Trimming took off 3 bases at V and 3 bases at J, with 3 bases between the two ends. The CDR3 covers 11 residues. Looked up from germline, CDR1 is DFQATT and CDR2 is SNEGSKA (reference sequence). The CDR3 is CSARVYNEQFF. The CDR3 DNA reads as TGCAGTGCTAGGGTCTACAATGAGCAGTTCTTC.

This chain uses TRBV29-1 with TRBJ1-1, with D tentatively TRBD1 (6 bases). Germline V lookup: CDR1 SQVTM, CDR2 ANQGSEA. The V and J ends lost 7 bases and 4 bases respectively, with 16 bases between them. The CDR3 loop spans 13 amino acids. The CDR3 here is CSAPEGGSTEAFF. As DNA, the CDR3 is TGCAGCGCCCCAGAGGGGGGGAGCACTGAAGCTTTCTTT.

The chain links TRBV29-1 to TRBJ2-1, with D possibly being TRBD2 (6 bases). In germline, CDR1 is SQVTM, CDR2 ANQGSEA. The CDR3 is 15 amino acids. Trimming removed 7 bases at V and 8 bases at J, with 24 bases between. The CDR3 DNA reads TGCAGCGCCCCCCCGGCGCTAGCGTGGGGGGATGAGCAGTTCTTC. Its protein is CSAPPALAWGDEQFF.

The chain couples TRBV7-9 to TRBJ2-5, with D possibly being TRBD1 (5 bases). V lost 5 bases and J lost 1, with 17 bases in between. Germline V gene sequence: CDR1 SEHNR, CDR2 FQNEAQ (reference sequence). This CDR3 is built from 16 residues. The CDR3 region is CASSPGQTWGQETQYF. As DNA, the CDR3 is TGTGCCAGCAGCCCTGGACAAACGTGGGGCCAAGAGACCCAGTACTTC.

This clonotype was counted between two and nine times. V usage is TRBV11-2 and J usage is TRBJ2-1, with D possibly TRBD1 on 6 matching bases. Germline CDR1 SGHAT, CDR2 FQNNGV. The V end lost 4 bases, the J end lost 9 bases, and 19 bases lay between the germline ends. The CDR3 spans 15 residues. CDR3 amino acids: CASSSVGQNLGEQFF. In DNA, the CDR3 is TGTGCCAGCAGCTCCGTAGGACAGAATTTGGGTGAGCAGTTCTTC.

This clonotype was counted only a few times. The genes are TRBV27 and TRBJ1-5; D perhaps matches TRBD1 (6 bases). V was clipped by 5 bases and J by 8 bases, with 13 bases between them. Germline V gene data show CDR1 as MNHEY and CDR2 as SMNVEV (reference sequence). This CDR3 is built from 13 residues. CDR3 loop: CASSATGTKPQHF. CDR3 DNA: TGTGCCAGCAGTGCAACAGGGACGAAGCCCCAGCATTTT.

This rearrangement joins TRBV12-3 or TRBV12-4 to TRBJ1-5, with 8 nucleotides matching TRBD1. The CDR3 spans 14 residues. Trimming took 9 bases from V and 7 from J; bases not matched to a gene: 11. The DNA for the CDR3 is TGTGCCAGTAAAGGACAGGGCTTTAACCAGCCCCAGCATTTT. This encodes CASKGQGFNQPQHF.

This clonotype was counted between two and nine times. The CDR3 region is CASSYGGTGELFF. In DNA, the CDR3 is TGTGCCAGCAGTTACGGTGGCACCGGGGAGCTGTTTTTT. The chain has TRBV6-2 or TRBV6-3 and TRBJ2-2; D remains ambiguous. Germline values: CDR1 MNHEY, CDR2 SVGEGT. The CDR3 loop spans 13 amino acids. Deletions cut 2 bases from V and 4 bases from J, with 5 bases between.

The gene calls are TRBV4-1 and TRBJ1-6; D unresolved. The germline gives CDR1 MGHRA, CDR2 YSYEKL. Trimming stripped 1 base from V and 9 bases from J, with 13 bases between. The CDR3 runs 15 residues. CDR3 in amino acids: CASSQVSPGASPLHF. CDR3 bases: TGCGCCAGCAGCCAAGTCAGTCCCGGTGCTTCACCCCTCCACTTT.

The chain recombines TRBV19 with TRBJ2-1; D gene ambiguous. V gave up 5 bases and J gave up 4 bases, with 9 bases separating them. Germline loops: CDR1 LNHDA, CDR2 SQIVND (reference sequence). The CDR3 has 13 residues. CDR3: CASSEVNYNEQFF. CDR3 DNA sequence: TGTGCCAGTAGTGAAGTTAATTACAATGAGCAGTTCTTC. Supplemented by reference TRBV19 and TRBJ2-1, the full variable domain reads DGGITQSPKYLFRKEGQNVTLSCEQNLNHDAMYWYRQDPGQGLRLIYYSQIVNDFQKGDIAEGYSVSREKKESFPLTVTSAQKNPTAFYLCASSEVNYNEQFFGPGTRLTVL.

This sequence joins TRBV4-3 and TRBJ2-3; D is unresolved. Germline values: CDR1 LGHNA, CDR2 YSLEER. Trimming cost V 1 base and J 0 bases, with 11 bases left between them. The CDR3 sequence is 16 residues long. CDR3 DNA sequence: TGCGCCAGCAGCCAAGGGTCGGAGATTAGCACAGATACGCAGTATTTT. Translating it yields CASSQGSEISTDTQYF.

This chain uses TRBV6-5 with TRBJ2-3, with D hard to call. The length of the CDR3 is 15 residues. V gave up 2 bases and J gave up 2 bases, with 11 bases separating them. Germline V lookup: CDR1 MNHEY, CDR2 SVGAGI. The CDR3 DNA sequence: TGTGCCAGCAGTTACGGGCCCCCCTCCACAGATACGCAGTATTTT. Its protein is CASSYGPPSTDTQYF.

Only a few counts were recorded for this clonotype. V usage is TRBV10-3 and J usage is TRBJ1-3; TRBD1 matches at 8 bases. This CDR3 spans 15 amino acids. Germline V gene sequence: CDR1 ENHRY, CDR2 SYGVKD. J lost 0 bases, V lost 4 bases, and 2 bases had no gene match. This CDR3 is CAISGTGGSGNTIYF. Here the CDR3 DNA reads TGTGCCATCAGTGGAACAGGGGGCTCTGGAAACACCATATATTTT.

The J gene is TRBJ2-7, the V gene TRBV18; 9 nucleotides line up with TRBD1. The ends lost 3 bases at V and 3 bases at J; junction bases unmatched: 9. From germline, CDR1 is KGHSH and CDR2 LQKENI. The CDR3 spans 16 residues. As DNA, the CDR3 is TGTGCCAGCTCACCTCGCACAGGGGGCCTCGTCTACGAGCAGTACTTC. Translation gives CASSPRTGGLVYEQYF.

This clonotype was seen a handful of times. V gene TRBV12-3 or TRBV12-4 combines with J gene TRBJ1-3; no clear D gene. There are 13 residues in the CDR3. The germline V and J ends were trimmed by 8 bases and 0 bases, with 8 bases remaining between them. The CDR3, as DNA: TGTGCCAGCCTCCACGTCTCTGGAAACACCATATATTTT. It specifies CASLHVSGNTIYF.